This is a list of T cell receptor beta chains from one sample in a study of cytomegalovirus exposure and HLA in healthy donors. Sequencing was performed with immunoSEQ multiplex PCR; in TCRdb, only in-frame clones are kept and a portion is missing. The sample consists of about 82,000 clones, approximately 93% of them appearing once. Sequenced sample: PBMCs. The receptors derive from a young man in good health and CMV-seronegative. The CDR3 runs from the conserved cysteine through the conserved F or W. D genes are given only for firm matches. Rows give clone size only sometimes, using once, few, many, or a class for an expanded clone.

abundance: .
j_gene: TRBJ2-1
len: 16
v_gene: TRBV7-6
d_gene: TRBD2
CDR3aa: CASSRPGTRPGMEQFF
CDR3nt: TGTGCCAGCAGCAGACCCGGGACTAGGCCTGGCATGGAGCAGTTCTTC

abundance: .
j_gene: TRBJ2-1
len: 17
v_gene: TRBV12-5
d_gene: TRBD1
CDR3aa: CASGLVETGVPYNEQFF
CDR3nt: TGTGCTAGTGGTTTGGTAGAAACAGGGGTTCCCTACAATGAGCAGTTCTTC

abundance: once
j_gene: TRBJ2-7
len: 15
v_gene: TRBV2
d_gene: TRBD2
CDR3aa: CASSPGLAGVYEQYF
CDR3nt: TGTGCCAGCAGTCCCGGACTAGCGGGAGTGTACGAGCAGTACTTC

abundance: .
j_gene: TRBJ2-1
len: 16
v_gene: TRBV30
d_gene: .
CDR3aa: CAWRASRGPVVNEQFF
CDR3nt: TGTGCCTGGAGAGCTTCGCGGGGTCCCGTGGTTAATGAGCAGTTCTTC

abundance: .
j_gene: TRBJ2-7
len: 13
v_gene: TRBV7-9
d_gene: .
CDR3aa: CASSTGLHYEQYF
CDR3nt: TGTGCCAGCAGCACCGGACTACACTACGAGCAGTACTTC

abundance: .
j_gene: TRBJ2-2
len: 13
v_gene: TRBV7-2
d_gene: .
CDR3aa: CASSSRGTGELFF
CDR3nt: TGTGCCAGCAGTTCGCGAGGCACCGGGGAGCTGTTTTTT

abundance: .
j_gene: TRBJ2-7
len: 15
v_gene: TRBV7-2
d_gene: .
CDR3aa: CASSLQLAGSYEQYF
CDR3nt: TGTGCCAGCAGCTTACAACTAGCCGGCTCCTACGAGCAGTACTTC

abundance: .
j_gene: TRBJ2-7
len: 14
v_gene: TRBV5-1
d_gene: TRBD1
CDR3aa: CASSNKDRAYEQYF
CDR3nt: TGCGCCAGCAGTAACAAAGACAGGGCCTACGAGCAGTACTTC

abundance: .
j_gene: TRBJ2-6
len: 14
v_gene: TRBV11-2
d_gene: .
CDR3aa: CASSLPPGANVLTF
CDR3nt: TGTGCCAGCAGCTTACCTCCTGGGGCCAACGTCCTGACTTTC

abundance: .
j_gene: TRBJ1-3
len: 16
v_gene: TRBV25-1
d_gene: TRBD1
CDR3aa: CASRDPGQEYGNTIYF
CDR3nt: TGTGCCAGCAGAGATCCGGGACAGGAGTATGGAAACACCATATATTTT

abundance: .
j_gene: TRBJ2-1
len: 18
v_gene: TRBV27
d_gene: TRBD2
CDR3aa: CASSLLLAGGISYNEQFF
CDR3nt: TGTGCCAGCAGTTTATTACTAGCGGGGGGGATCTCCTACAATGAGCAGTTCTTC

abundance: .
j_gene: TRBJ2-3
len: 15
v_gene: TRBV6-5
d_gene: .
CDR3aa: CASSPGLRHTDTQYF
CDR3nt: TGTGCCAGCAGCCCCGGACTCCGCCACACAGATACGCAGTATTTT

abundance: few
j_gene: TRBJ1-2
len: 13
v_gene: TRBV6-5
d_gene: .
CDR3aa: CASSYRPREGYTF
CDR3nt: TGTGCCAGCAGTTACCGCCCCAGGGAAGGCTACACCTTC

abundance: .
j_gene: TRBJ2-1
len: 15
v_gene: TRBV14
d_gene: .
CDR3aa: CASSLLGTKYNEQFF
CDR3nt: TGTGCCAGCAGCCTACTCGGGACAAAGTACAATGAGCAGTTCTTC

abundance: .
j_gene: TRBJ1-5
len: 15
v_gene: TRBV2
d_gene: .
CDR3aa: CASSALTARNQPQHF
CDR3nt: TGTGCCAGCAGCGCACTGACAGCGCGCAATCAGCCCCAGCATTTT

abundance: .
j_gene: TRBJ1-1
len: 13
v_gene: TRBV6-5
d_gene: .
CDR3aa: CASRPQGSTEAFF
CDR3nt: TGTGCCAGCAGGCCGCAGGGAAGCACTGAAGCTTTCTTT

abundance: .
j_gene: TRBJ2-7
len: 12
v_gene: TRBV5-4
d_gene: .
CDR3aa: CASSATTGEQYF
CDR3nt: TGTGCCAGCAGCGCTACTACGGGAGAGCAGTACTTC

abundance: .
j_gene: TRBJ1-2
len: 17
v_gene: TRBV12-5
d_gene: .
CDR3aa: CASGLVRGLRRVYGYTF
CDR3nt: TGTGCTAGTGGTTTGGTACGGGGACTCCGTAGGGTTTACGGCTACACCTTC

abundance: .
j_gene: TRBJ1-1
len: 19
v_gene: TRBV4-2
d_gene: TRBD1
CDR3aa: CASSQESPRDRADITEAFF
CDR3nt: TGTGCCAGCAGCCAAGAGTCGCCGCGGGACAGGGCCGATATCACTGAAGCTTTCTTT

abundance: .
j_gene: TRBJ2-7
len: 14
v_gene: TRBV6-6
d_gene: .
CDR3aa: CASRSPGQEYEQYF
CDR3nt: TGTGCCAGCAGGTCGCCGGGACAAGAATACGAGCAGTACTTC

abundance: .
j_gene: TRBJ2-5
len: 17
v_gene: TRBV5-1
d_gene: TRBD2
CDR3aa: CASSLIPGLAVQETQYF
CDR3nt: TGCGCCAGCAGCTTGATACCGGGACTAGCAGTCCAAGAGACCCAGTACTTC

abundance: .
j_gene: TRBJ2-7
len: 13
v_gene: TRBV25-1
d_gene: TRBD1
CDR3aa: CASSNRGSYEQYF
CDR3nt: TGTGCCAGCAGTAACAGGGGCTCCTACGAGCAGTACTTC

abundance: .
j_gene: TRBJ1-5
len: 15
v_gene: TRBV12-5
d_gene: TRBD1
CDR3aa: CASGHGTGTGQPQHF
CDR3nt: TGTGCTAGTGGTCACGGGACAGGAACGGGTCAGCCCCAGCATTTT

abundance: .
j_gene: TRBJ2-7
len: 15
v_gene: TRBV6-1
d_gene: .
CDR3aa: CASSEAAGASYEQYF
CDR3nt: TGTGCCAGCAGTGAAGCGGCGGGGGCCTCCTACGAGCAGTACTTC

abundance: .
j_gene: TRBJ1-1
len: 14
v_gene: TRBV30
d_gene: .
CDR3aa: CAWRRTDRNTEAFF
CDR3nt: TGTGCCTGGAGAAGGACAGACAGGAACACTGAAGCTTTCTTT

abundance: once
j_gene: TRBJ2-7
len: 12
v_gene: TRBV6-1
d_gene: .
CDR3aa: CASHRDTYEQYF
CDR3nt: TGTGCCAGTCACCGGGACACCTACGAGCAGTACTTC

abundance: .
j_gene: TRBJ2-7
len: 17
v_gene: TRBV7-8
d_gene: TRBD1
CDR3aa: CASSLNIGTGISYEQYF
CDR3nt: TGTGCCAGCAGCTTAAATATCGGGACAGGGATCTCCTACGAGCAGTACTTC

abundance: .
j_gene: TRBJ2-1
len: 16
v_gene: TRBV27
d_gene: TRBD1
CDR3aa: CASSLHTGVSGNEQFF
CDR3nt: TGTGCCAGCAGTTTACATACAGGGGTATCGGGAAATGAGCAGTTCTTC

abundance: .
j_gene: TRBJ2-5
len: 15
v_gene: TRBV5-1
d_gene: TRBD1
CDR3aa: CASHETGQPQETQYF
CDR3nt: TGCGCCAGCCACGAAACGGGACAGCCCCAAGAGACCCAGTACTTC

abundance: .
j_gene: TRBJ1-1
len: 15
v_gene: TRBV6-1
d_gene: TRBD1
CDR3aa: CASMAGGLMNTEAFF
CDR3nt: TGTGCCAGCATGGCAGGGGGACTCATGAACACTGAAGCTTTCTTT

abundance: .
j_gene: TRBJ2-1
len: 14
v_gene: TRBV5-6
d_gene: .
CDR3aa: CASSLGDASGEQFF
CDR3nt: TGTGCCAGCAGCTTGGGTGACGCATCGGGTGAGCAGTTCTTC

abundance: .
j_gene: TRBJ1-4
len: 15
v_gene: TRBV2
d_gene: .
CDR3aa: CASSEPWGYNEKLFF
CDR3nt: TGTGCCAGCAGTGAACCCTGGGGCTATAATGAAAAACTGTTTTTT

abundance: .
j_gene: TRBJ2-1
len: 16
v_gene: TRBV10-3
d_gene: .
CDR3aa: CAISESNFGGYNEQFF
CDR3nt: TGTGCCATCAGTGAGTCAAATTTTGGAGGTTACAATGAGCAGTTCTTC

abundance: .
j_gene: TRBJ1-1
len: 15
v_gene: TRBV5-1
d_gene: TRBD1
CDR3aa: CASSAGQGRGGEAFF
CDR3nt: TGCGCCAGCAGCGCAGGACAGGGCCGGGGCGGTGAAGCTTTCTTT

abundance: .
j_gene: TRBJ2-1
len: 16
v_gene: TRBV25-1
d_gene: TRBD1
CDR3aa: CASSPGGTGGYNEQFF
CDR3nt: TGTGCCAGCAGCCCGGGGGGGACAGGGGGCTACAATGAGCAGTTCTTC

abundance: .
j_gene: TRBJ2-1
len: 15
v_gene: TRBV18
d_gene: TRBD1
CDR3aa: CASSPRGQAVGEQFF
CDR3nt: TGTGCCAGCTCACCACGAGGACAGGCCGTGGGTGAGCAGTTCTTC

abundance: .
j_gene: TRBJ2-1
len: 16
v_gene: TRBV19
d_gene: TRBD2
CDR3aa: CASSIDPSGKVGEQFF
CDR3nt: TGTGCCAGTAGTATAGATCCTAGCGGGAAAGTCGGTGAGCAGTTCTTC

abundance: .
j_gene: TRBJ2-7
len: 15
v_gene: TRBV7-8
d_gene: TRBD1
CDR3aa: CASSPLTGQGNEQYF
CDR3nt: TGTGCCAGCAGCCCACTTACCGGACAGGGGAACGAGCAGTACTTC

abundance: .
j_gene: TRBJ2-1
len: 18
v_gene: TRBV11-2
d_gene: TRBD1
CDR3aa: CASSFSEFWTGTNNEQFF
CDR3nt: TGTGCCAGCAGCTTTTCCGAGTTTTGGACAGGGACAAACAATGAGCAGTTCTTC

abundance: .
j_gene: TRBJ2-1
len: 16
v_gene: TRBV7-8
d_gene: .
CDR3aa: CASRLQRQMAYNEQFF
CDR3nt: TGTGCCAGCAGGTTACAGCGCCAGATGGCTTACAATGAGCAGTTCTTC

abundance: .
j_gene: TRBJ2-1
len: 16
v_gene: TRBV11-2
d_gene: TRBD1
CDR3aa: CASSSYDRGRRDEQFF
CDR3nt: TGTGCCAGCAGCTCGTACGACAGGGGGCGGCGGGATGAGCAGTTCTTC

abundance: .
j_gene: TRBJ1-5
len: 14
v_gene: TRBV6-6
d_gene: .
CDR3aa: CASSPGAFNQPQHF
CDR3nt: TGTGCCAGCAGCCCGGGAGCGTTCAATCAGCCCCAGCATTTT

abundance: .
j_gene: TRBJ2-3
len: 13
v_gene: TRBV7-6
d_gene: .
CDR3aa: CASSSGVTDTQYF
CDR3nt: TGTGCCAGCAGCTCCGGGGTTACAGATACGCAGTATTTT

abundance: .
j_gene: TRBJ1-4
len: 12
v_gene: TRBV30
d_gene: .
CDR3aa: CAWSPQGKKLFF
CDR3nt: TGTGCCTGGAGTCCACAGGGTAAAAAACTGTTTTTT

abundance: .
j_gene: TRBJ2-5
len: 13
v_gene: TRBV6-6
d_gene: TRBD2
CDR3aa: CASSLGLEETQYF
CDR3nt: TGTGCCAGCAGTTTGGGACTAGAGGAGACCCAGTACTTC

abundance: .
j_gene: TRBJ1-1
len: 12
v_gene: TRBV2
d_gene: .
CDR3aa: CASRPGNTEAFF
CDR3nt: TGTGCCAGCAGGCCGGGGAACACTGAAGCTTTCTTT

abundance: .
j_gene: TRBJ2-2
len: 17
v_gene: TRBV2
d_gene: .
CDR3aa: CASRKDGGSANTGELFF
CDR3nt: TGTGCCAGCAGGAAGGACGGAGGGTCCGCGAACACCGGGGAGCTGTTTTTT

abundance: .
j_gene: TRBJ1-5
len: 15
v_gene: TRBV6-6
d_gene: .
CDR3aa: CASRAGEVPNQPQHF
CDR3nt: TGTGCCAGCAGGGCCGGCGAGGTCCCTAATCAGCCCCAGCATTTT

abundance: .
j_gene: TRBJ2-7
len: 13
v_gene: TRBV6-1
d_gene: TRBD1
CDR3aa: CASSRGPTYEQYF
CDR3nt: TGTGCCAGCAGCAGGGGGCCGACCTACGAGCAGTACTTC

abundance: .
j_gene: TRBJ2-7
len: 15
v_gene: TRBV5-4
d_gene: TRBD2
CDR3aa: CASSPGLAGGYEQYF
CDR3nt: TGTGCCAGCAGTCCCGGACTAGCGGGAGGGTACGAGCAGTACTTC

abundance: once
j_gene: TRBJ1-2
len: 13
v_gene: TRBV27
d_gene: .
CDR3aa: CASSYAGVHGYTF
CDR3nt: TGTGCCAGCAGTTACGCAGGGGTCCATGGCTACACCTTC

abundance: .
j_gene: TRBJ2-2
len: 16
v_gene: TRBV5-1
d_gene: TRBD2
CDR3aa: CASSPVAGESTGELFF
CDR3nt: TGCGCCAGCAGCCCGGTAGCGGGGGAAAGCACCGGGGAGCTGTTTTTT

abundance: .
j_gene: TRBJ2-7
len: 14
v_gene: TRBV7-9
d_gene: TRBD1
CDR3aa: CASSLGQVSYEQYF
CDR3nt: TGTGCCAGCAGCCTGGGACAGGTTTCCTACGAGCAGTACTTC